The 14 T cell receptor beta chains below come from one sample, sequenced in a study of blood T cell repertoires in COVID-19. Here immunoSEQ multiplex PCR was the method, and the copy in TCRdb shows in-frame clones only, minus some. This sample carries 55,000 to 80,000 clones, more than 60% of them seen once, and the ten largest clones take roughly 4.8%. Sequencing input: peripheral blood. These receptors all stem from a human donor in a cohort sampled during active COVID-19.

The rearrangement uses TRBV29-1 and TRBJ1-2; D gene uncertain. The CDR3 contains 11 residues. Trimming removed 2 bases at V and 6 bases at J, with 7 bases between. CDR1 and CDR2 from the germline V gene are SQVTM and ANQGSEA. CDR3 loop: CSVEWANGYTF. CDR3 DNA: TGCAGCGTTGAATGGGCGAATGGCTACACCTTC.

The genes are TRBV6-6 and TRBJ2-2; TRBD1 aligns across 8 bases. In germline, CDR1 is MNHNY, CDR2 SVGAGI (reference sequence). V lost 7 bases, J lost 6 bases, and 7 bases stayed unmatched. The CDR3 spans 14 residues. DNA for the CDR3: TGTGCCAGCAAGAGTCAGGGGGCCGCCGGGGAGCTGTTTTTT. The encoded protein is CASKSQGAAGELFF.

The chain joins TRBV6-6 to TRBJ1-4; 7 bases match TRBD1. The length of the CDR3 is 15 residues. Germline CDR1 is MNHNY and CDR2 is SVGAGI (reference sequence). V gave up 2 bases and J gave up 6 bases; unmatched junction bases: 6. The CDR3 loop reads CASSYGDRVYEKLFF. The CDR3 coding sequence is TGTGCCAGCAGTTACGGAGACAGGGTTTATGAAAAACTGTTTTTT.

The chain combines TRBV7-9 with TRBJ2-3, with 8 bases lining up with TRBD2. With 0 bases clipped from V and 6 bases from J, the junction kept 2 bases outside the gene matches. This CDR3 spans 14 amino acids. Germline V lookup: CDR1 SEHNR, CDR2 FQNEAQ (reference sequence). CDR3 nucleotides: TGTGCCAGCAGCTTAGCGCGGGAGGTGGATACGCAGTATTTT. It codes for CASSLAREVDTQYF. Based on the CDR3 plus reference TRBV7-9 and TRBJ2-3, the full variable domain is DTGVSQNPRHKITKRGQNVTFRCDPISEHNRLYWYRQTLGQGPEFLTYFQNEAQLEKSRLLSDRFSAERPKGSFSTLEIQRTEQGDSAMYLCASSLAREVDTQYFGPGTRLTVL.

DNA of the CDR3: TGTGCCAGCAGCGGGATCGGGTCTGGAAACACCATATATTTT. Protein: CASSGIGSGNTIYF. V and J are TRBV9 and TRBJ1-3; D unresolved. V gave up 3 bases and J gave up 1 base, with 8 bases separating them. CDR1 SGDLS and CDR2 YYNGEE come from the germline V gene. There are 14 residues in the CDR3.

The chain uses TRBV10-1 and TRBJ2-2; 10 nucleotides match TRBD1. The CDR3 totals 13 residues. Germline assignment: CDR1 WNHNN and CDR2 SYGVQD (reference sequence). The CDR3 sequence is CATGGPNTGELFF. The CDR3 DNA reads TGCGCGACAGGGGGCCCGAACACCGGGGAGCTGTTTTTT.

V usage is TRBV19 and J usage is TRBJ1-2, with 7 bases identical to TRBD1. Trimming cost V 5 bases and J 2 bases; bases outside gene matches: 5. Per the germline V gene, CDR1 is LNHDA and CDR2 is SQIVND (reference sequence). The length of the CDR3 is 14 residues. The CDR3 DNA is TGTGCCAGTAGTCCGACGGGACAGAACTATGGCTACACCTTC. This encodes CASSPTGQNYGYTF.

The CDR3 coding sequence is TGTGCCAGCACAGGGCTAAATTCCATTCAGTACTTC. Its protein is CASTGLNSIQYF. This chain joins TRBV6-5 and TRBJ2-4, with D possibly matching TRBD1 (5 bases). From germline, CDR1 is MNHEY and CDR2 SVGAGI. Trimming left V 7 bases short and J 9 bases short, with 13 bases between. CDR3 length equals 12 residues.

This clone was observed a handful of times. The chain carries TRBV6-5 and TRBJ1-5; D is ambiguous. Looked up from germline, CDR1 is MNHEY and CDR2 is SVGAGI. V was cut by 5 bases and J by 0 bases, with 11 bases left in between. The CDR3 is made up of 15 amino acids. The CDR3 loop is CASSPGELSNQPQHF. In DNA form, the CDR3 reads TGTGCCAGCAGTCCCGGGGAACTTAGCAATCAGCCCCAGCATTTT.

The gene calls are TRBV11-2 and TRBJ2-2; TRBD2 agrees at 7 bases. In germline, CDR1 is SGHAT, CDR2 FQNNGV. V lost 11 bases and J lost 2; bases outside the gene matches: 14. This CDR3 is 16 amino acids long. CDR3 protein: CAQGPSGGRNTGELFF. The DNA for the CDR3 is TGTGCCCAGGGTCCTTCGGGCGGGAGAAACACCGGGGAGCTGTTTTTT. Full variable domain (outside the CDR3, taken from reference TRBV11-2 and TRBJ2-2): EAGVAQSPRYKIIEKRQSVAFWCNPISGHATLYWYQQILGQGPKLLIQFQNNGVVDDSQLPKDRFSAERLKGVDSTLKIQPAKLEDSAVYLCAQGPSGGRNTGELFFGEGSRLTVL.

The chain joins TRBV5-5 to TRBJ2-3; tentatively, D is TRBD1 (5 bases). This CDR3 comprises 13 residues. Trimming pared 7 bases from V and 4 bases from J, leaving 13 bases between. CDR1 is SGHKS, CDR2 YYEKEE, per germline (reference sequence). The CDR3 spells CASSPQGADTQYF. The CDR3 DNA sequence: TGTGCCAGCTCCCCCCAGGGTGCAGATACGCAGTATTTT. The whole variable domain, remainder taken from reference TRBV5-5 and TRBJ2-3, is DAGVTQSPTHLIKTRGQQVTLRCSPISGHKSVSWYQQVLGQGPQFIFQYYEKEERGRGNFPDRFSARQFPNYSSELNVNALLLGDSALYLCASSPQGADTQYFGPGTRLTVL.

The CDR3 here is CATALDTQYF. CDR3 nucleotide sequence: TGTGCCACCGCACTTGATACGCAGTATTTT. J is TRBJ2-3 and V is TRBV2; D gene unclear. V dropped 10 bases and J dropped 6 bases, with 8 bases sitting between them. The germline V gene has CDR1 SNHLY and CDR2 FYNNEI. The CDR3 is 10 residues long.

To note about this clone: In the same sample, other DNA sequences code for this CDR3. This chain links TRBV9 with TRBJ2-3; 10 positions match TRBD2. The CDR3 consists of 16 residues. Germline loops: CDR1 SGDLS, CDR2 YYNGEE. J lost 1 base, V lost 0 bases, and 2 bases had no gene match. This CDR3 reads CASSVGLAGGTDTQYF. Written as DNA, the CDR3 is TGTGCCAGCAGCGTAGGACTAGCGGGCGGCACAGATACGCAGTATTTT.

The chain is built from TRBV6-6 and TRBJ1-4, with 7 bases that match TRBD1. CDR3 length: 14 residues. Germline V CDR1 and CDR2: MNHNY, SVGAGI (reference sequence). The ends lost 6 bases at V and 7 bases at J; junction bases unmatched: 8. The CDR3 DNA follows: TGTGCCAGCAGGAAACAGGGGTTAGGTGAAAAACTGTTTTTT. Its protein is CASRKQGLGEKLFF.